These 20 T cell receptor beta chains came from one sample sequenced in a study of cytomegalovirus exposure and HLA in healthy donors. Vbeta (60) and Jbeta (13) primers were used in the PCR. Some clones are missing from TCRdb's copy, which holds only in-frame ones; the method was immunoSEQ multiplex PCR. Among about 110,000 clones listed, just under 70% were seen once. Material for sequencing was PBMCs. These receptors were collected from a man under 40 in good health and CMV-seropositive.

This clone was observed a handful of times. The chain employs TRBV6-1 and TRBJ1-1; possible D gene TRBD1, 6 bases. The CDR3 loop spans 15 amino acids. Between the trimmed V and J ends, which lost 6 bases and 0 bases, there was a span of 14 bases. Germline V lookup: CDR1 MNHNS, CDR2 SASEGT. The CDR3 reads CASSPRQDLNTEAFF. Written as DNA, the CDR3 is TGTGCCAGCAGCCCTCGACAGGACCTGAACACTGAAGCTTTCTTT.

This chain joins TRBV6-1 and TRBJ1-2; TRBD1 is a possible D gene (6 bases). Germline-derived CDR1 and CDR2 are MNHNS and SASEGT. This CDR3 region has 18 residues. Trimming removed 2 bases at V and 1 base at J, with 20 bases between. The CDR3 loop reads CASSERGRGGPDNYGYTF. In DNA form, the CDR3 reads TGTGCCAGCAGTGAAAGGGGGAGGGGGGGGCCGGATAACTATGGCTACACCTTC.

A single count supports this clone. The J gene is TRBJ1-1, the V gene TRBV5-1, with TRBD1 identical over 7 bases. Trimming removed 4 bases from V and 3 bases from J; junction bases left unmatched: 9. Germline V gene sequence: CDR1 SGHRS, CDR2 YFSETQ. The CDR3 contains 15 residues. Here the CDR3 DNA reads TGCGCCAGCAGCACTCTCAGGGACAGCTACACTGAAGCTTTCTTT. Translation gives CASSTLRDSYTEAFF.

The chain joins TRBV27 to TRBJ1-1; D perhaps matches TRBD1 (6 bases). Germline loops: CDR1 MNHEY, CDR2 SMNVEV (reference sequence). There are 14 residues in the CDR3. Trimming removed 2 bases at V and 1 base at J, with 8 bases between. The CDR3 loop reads CASSLRGKNTEAFF. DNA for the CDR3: TGTGCCAGCAGTTTAAGGGGGAAGAACACTGAAGCTTTCTTT.

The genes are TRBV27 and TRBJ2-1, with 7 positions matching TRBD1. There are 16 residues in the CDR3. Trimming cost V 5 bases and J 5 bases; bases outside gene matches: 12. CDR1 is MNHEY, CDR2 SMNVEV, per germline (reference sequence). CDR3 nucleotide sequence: TGTGCCAGCAGTCCCCGAGCAGGGGGTACAAACAATGAGCAGTTCTTC. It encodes CASSPRAGGTNNEQFF.

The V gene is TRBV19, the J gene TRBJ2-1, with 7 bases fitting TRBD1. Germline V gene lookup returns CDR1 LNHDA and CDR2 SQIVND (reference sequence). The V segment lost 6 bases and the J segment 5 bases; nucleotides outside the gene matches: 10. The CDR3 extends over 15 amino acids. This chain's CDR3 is CASSRGSSPNNEQFF. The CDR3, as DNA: TGTGCCAGTAGCAGGGGGTCCTCCCCAAACAATGAGCAGTTCTTC.

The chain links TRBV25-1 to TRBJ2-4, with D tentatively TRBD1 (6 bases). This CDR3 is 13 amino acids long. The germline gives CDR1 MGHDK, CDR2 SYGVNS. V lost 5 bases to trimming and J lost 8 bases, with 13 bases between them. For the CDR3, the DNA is TGTGCCAGCAGTTTGGCAGGGGTGGACATTCAGTACTTC. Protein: CASSLAGVDIQYF.

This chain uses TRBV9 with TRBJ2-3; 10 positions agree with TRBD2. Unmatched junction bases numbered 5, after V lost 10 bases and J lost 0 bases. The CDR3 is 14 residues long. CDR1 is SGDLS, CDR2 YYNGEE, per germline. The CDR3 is CAGGAGGSTDTQYF. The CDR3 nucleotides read TGTGCCGGGGGAGCGGGGGGGAGCACAGATACGCAGTATTTT.

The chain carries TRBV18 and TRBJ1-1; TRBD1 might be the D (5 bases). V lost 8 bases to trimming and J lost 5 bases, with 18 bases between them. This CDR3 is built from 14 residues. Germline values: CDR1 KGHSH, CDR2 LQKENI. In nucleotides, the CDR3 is TGTGCCAGCGCCGAGGCAGGGCGAAAGACTGAAGCTTTCTTT. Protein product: CASAEAGRKTEAFF.

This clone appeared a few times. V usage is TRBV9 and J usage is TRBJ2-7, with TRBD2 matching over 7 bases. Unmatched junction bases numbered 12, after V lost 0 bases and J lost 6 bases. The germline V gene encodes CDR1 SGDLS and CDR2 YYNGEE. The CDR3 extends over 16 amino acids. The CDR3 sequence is CASSVAGRGTTSEQYF. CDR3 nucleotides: TGTGCCAGCAGCGTAGCCGGTCGGGGGACTACTTCCGAGCAGTACTTC.

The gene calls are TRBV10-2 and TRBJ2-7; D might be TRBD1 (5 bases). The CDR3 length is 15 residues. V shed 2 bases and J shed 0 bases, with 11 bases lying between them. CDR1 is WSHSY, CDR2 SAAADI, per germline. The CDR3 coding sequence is TGCGCCAGCAGTGAGCCAGGGTATTCCTCCTACGAGCAGTACTTC. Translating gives CASSEPGYSSYEQYF.

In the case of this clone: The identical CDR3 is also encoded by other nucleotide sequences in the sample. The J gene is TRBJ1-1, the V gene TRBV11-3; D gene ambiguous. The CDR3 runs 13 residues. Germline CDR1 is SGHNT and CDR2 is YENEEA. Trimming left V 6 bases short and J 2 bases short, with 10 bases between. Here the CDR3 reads CASSLEGNTEAFF. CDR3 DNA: TGTGCCAGCAGTCTTGAGGGAAACACTGAAGCTTTCTTT.

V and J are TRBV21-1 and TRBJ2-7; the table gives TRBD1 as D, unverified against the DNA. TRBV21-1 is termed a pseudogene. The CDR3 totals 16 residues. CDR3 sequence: CASSGRTTGGSHEQYF. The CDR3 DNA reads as TGTGCCAGCAGCGGACGTACTACAGGGGGCTCCCACGAGCAGTACTTC.

The CDR3 spells CASSSANTGELFF. The CDR3 region has the DNA TGTGCCAGCAGTAGCGCGAACACCGGGGAGCTGTTTTTT. The chain uses TRBV7-8 and TRBJ2-2, with D possibly TRBD2 on 5 matching bases. Looked up from germline, CDR1 is SGHVS and CDR2 is FQNEAQ. This CDR3 has 13 amino acids. Trimming left V 6 bases short and J 0 bases short, with 5 bases between.

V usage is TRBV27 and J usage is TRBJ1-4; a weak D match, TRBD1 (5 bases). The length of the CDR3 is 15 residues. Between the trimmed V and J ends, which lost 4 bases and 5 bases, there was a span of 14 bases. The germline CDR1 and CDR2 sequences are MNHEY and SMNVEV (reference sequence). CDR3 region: CASSSPQEGNEKLFF. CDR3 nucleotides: TGTGCCAGCAGTTCCCCGCAGGAGGGGAATGAAAAACTGTTTTTT.

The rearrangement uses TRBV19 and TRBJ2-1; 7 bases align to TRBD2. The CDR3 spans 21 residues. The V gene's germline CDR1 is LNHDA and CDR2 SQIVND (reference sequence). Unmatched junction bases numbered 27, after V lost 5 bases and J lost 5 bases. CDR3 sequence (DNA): TGTGCCAGTAGTTTTTTCGGCTGGGGAGGGGAGGCGGGGAATGTGAACAATGAGCAGTTCTTC. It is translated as CASSFFGWGGEAGNVNNEQFF.

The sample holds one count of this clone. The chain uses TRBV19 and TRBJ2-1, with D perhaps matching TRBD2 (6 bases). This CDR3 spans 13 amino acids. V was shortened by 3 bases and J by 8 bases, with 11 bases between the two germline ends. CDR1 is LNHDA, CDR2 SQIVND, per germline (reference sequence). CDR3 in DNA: TGTGCCAGTAGTATCTTCACGGGGGATGAGCAGTTCTTC. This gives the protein CASSIFTGDEQFF.

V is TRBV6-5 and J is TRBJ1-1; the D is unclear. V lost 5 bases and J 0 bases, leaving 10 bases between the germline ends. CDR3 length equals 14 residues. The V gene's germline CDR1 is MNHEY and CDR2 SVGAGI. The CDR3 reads CASSRTALNTEAFF. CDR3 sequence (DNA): TGTGCCAGCAGTCGAACCGCGTTGAACACTGAAGCTTTCTTT.

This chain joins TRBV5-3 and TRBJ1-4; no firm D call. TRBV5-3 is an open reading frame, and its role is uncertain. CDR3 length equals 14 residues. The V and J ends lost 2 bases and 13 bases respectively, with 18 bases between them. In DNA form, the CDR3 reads TGTGCCAGAAGCTTCCGGCAAGAGGCTCATGGACTGTTTTTT. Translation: CARSFRQEAHGLFF.

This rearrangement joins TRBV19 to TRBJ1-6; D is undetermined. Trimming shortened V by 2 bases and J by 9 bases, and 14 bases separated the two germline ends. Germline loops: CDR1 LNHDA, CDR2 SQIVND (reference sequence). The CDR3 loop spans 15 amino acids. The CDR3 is CASSIIPASSSPLHF. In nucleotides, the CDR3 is TGTGCCAGTAGTATAATTCCGGCCTCTAGTTCACCCCTCCACTTT.